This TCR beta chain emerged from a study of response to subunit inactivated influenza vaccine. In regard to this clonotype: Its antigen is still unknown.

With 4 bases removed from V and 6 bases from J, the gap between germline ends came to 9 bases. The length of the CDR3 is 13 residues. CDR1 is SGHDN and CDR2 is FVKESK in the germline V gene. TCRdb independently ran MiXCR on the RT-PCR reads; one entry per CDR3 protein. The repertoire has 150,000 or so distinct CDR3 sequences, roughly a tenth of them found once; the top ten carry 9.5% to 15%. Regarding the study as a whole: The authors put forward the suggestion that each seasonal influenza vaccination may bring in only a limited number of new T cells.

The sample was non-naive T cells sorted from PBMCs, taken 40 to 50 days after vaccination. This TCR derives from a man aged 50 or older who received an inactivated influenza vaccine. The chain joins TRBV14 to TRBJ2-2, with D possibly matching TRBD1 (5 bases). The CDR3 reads CASSRPGPGELFF. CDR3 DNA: TGTGCCAGCAGCCGACCAGGGCCCGGGGAGCTGTTTTTT.